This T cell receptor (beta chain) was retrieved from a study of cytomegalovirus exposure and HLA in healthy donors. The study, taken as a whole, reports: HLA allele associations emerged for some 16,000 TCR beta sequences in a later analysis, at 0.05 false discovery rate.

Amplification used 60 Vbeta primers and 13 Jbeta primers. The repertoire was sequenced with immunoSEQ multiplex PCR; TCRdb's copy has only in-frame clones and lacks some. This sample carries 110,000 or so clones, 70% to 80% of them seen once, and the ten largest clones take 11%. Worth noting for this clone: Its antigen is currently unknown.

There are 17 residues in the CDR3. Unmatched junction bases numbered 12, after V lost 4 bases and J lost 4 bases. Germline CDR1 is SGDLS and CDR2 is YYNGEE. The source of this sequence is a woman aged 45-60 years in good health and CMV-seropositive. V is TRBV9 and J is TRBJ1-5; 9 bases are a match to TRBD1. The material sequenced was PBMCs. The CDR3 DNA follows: TGTGCCAGCAGCACCCGACCGGGACAGGGTCCTAATCAGCCCCAGCATTTT. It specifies CASSTRPGQGPNQPQHF.